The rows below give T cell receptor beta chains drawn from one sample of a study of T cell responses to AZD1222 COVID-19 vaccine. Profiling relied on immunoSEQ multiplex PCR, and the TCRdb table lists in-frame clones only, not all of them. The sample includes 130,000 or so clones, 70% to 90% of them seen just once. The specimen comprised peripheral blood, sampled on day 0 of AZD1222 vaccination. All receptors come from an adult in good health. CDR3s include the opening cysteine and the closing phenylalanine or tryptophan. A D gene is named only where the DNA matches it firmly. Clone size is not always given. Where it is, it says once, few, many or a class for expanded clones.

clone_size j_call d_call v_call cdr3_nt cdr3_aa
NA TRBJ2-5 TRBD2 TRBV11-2 TGTGCCAGCAGCCCTAGCGGGAGGGGTTTGGGGGAGACCCAGTACTTC CASSPSGRGLGETQYF
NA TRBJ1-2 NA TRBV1 TGCACCAGAAGTGGGACCCTTGGGGGCTATGGCTACACCTTC CTRSGTLGGYGYTF
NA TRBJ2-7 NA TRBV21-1 TGTGCCAGCAGCAAATATCAGCTCCGGGACAGGTCCTACGAGCAGTACTTC CASSKYQLRDRSYEQYF
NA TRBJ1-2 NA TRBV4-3 TGCGCCAGCAGCCAACTTAGGGAACAGAGTTATGGCTACACCTTC CASSQLREQSYGYTF
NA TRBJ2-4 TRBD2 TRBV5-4 TGTGCCAGCAGCGCGATTAGGGCGGGAGACAAAAACATTCAGTACTTC CASSAIRAGDKNIQYF
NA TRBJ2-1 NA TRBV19 TGTGCCAGTAGTTCCCCCCGGCTAGCAGGCAATGAGCAGTTCTTC CASSSPRLAGNEQFF
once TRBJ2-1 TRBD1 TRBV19 TGTGCCAGTACCGGGACAGGGCTCTACAATGAGCAGTTCTTC CASTGTGLYNEQFF
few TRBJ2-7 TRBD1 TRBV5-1 TGCGCCAGCAGCTTCCAGGGGACAGGCGGGTACGAGCAGTACTTC CASSFQGTGGYEQYF
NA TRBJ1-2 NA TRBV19 TGTGCCGCCGGGGTGGCAGGGATTAACTATGGCTACACCTTC CAAGVAGINYGYTF
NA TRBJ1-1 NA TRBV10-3 TGTGCCATCAGTGACCCAGTAATGAACACTGAAGCTTTCTTT CAISDPVMNTEAFF
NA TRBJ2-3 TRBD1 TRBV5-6 TGTGCCAGCAGCTATTATGGCCGGGACAGGGAGAGCACAGATACGCAGTATTTT CASSYYGRDRESTDTQYF
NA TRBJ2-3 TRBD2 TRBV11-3 TGTGCCAGCAGCCAAGGGACTAGCGAATTCACAGATACGCAGTATTTT CASSQGTSEFTDTQYF
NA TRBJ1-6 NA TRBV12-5 TGTGCTAGTGGTTTGGTACCCCCCCCCGGGACAAACAATTCACCCCTCCACTTT CASGLVPPPGTNNSPLHF
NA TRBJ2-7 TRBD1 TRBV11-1 TGTGCCAGCAGCCTAGGAGTGTCAGGGGGCGAGCAGTACTTC CASSLGVSGGEQYF
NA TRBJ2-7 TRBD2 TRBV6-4 TGTGCCAGCCTTTCGGGGGGGAGCGAGCAGTACTTC CASLSGGSEQYF
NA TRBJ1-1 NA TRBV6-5 TGTGCCAGCTTTGCGGGGCAGAACACTGAAGCTTTCTTT CASFAGQNTEAFF
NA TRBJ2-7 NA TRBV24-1 TGTGCCACCAGTGACGGCGACAGTAGCACCTACGAGCAGTACTTC CATSDGDSSTYEQYF
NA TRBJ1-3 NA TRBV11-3 TGTGCCAGCAGCTTAGCTGGATGGGGGTATGCTGGAAACACCATATATTTT CASSLAGWGYAGNTIYF
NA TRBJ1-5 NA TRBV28 TGTGCCAGCAGTTTAAACCGGGTCAATCAGCCCCAGCATTTT CASSLNRVNQPQHF
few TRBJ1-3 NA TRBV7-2 TGTGCCAGCAGCCCTACGGGTTGGAACACCATATATTTT CASSPTGWNTIYF
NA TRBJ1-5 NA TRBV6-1 TGTGCCAGCAGTGGGAGCTTACCACCTAAGGTTTTGCCCCAGCATTTT CASSGSLPPKVLPQHF
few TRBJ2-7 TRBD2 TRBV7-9 TGTGCCAGCAGCTTACTAGCGGGAGGGCCGGGCGAGCAGTACTTC CASSLLAGGPGEQYF
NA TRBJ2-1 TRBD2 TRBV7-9 TGTGCCAGCAGCTCCCGGGGAGCGGGGGGCCAGGGTGAGCAGTTCTTC CASSSRGAGGQGEQFF
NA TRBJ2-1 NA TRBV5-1 TGCGCCAGCAGCTTTACAGGGTCGGTAAACAATGAGCAGTTCTTC CASSFTGSVNNEQFF
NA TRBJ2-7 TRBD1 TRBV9 TGTGCCAGCAGCGTAGAGGACAGGGGGCGTGAGCAGTACTTC CASSVEDRGREQYF
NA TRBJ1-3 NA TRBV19 TGTGCCAGTAGTATAAAGAACTCTGGAAACACCATATATTTT CASSIKNSGNTIYF
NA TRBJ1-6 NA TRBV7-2 TGTGCCAGCAGCTTAGTTGGTACTCCCTCCTATAATTCACCCCTCCACTTT CASSLVGTPSYNSPLHF
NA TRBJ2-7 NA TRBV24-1 TGTGCCACCAGTGATTACGGACGAGGGGAGCAGTACTTC CATSDYGRGEQYF
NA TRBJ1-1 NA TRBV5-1 TGCGCCAGCAGCTTGACGGGAAACACTGAAGCTTTCTTT CASSLTGNTEAFF
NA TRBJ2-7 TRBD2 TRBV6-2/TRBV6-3 TGTGCCAGCAGTCTAGTCAGCGGGAGCGGCGGCGAGCAGTACTTC CASSLVSGSGGEQYF
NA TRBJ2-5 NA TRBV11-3 TGTGCCAGCAGGGATAGGTCGGGAGTTGCAGAGACCCAGTACTTC CASRDRSGVAETQYF
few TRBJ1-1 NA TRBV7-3 TGTGCCAGCAGCTTTGGGTATACCACTGAAGCTTTCTTT CASSFGYTTEAFF
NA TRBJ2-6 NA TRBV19 TGTGCCAGTAGTCCTCGATGGAGCTCTGGGGCCAACGTCCTGACTTTC CASSPRWSSGANVLTF
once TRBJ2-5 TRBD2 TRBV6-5 TGTGCCAGCAGTTACGGGCGGGGGTACCAAGAGACCCAGTACTTC CASSYGRGYQETQYF
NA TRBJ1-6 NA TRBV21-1 TGTGCCAGCAGCAGAGAGGACAGGGAGGGTTCACCCCTCCACTTT CASSREDREGSPLHF